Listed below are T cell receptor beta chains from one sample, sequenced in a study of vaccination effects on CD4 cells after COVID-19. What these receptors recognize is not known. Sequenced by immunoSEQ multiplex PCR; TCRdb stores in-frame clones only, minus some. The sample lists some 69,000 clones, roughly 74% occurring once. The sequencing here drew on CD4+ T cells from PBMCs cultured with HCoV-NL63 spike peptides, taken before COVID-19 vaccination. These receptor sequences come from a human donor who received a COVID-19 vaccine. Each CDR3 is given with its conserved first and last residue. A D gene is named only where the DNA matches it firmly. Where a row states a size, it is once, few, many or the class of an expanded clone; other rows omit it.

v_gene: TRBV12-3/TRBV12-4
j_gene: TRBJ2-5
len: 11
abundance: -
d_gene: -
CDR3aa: CASSFGETQYF
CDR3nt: TGTGCCAGCAGTTTTGGGGAGACCCAGTACTTC

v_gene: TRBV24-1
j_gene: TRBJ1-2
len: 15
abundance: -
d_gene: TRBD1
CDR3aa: CATSDPAGTGYGYTF
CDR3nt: TGTGCCACCAGTGACCCCGCCGGGACAGGGTACGGCTACACCTTC

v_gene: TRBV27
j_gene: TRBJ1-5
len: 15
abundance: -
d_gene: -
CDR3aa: CASSTSPGSNQPQHF
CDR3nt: TGTGCCAGCAGTACTAGCCCCGGCAGCAATCAGCCCCAGCATTTT

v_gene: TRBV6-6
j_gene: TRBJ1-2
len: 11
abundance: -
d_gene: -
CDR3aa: CASNGGGGYTF
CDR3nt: TGTGCCAGCAACGGGGGCGGAGGCTACACCTTC

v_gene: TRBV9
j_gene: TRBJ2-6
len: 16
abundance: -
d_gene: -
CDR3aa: CASSVQYGAGANVLTF
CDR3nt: TGTGCCAGCAGCGTACAGTACGGGGCTGGGGCCAACGTCCTGACTTTC

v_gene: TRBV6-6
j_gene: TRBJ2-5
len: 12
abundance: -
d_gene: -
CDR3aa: CASRQRGETQYF
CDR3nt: TGTGCCAGCAGACAGAGGGGAGAGACCCAGTACTTC

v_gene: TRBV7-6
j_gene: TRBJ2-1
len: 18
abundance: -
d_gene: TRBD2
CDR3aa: CASSNRLAGRVSYNEQFF
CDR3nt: TGTGCCAGCAGCAACCGACTAGCGGGCAGAGTATCCTACAATGAGCAGTTCTTC

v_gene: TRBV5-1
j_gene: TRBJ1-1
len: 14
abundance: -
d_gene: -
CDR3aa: CASSSQSGNTEAFF
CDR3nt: TGCGCCAGCAGTTCCCAATCGGGGAACACTGAAGCTTTCTTT

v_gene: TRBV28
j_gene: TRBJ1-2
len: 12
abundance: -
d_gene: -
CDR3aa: CASRDRPYGYTF
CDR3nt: TGTGCCAGCAGGGACAGACCCTATGGCTACACCTTC

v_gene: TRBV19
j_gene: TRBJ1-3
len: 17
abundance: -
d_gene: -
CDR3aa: CASSPKDRPSSGNTIYF
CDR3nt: TGTGCCAGTAGTCCTAAGGACCGTCCGAGCTCTGGAAACACCATATATTTT

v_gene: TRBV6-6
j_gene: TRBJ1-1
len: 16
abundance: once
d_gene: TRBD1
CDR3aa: CASSHDRGGEDTEAFF
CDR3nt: TGTGCCAGCAGCCATGACAGGGGGGGGGAGGACACTGAAGCTTTCTTT

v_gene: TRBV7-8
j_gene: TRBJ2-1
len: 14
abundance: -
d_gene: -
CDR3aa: CASSLSPGAHEQFF
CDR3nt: TGTGCCAGCAGCTTATCGCCAGGGGCCCATGAGCAGTTCTTC

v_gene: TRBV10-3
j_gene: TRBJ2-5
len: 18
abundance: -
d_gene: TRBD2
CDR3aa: CAISESFGPGSGSETQYF
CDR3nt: TGTGCCATCAGTGAGTCCTTCGGTCCGGGTAGCGGGTCAGAGACCCAGTACTTC

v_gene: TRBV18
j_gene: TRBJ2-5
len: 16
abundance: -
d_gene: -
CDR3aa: CASLTRSGTDLETQYF
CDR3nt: TGTGCCAGCTTGACCCGCAGCGGGACAGACTTAGAGACCCAGTACTTC

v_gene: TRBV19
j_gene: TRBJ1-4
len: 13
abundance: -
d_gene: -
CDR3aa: CASKPGTDEKLFF
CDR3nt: TGTGCCAGTAAACCCGGGACGGACGAAAAACTGTTTTTT

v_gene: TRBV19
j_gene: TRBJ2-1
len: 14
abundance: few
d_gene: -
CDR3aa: CASSIGGSYNEQFF
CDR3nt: TGTGCCAGTAGTATAGGGGGCTCCTACAATGAGCAGTTCTTC

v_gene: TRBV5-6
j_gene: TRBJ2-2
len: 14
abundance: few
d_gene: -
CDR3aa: CASSFSDGTGELFF
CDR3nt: TGTGCCAGCAGCTTCAGTGACGGCACCGGGGAGCTGTTTTTT

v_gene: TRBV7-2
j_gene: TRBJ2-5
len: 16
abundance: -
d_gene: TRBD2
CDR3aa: CASSPGEGPYQETQYF
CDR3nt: TGTGCCAGCAGCCCCGGGGAGGGGCCATATCAAGAGACCCAGTACTTC

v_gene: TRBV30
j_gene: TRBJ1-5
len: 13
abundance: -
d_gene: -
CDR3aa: CAWSVLDYQPQHF
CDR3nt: TGTGCCTGGAGTGTACTCGACTATCAGCCCCAGCATTTT

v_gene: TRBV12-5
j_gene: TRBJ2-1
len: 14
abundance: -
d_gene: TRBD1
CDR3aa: CASGLTTGANEQFF
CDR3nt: TGTGCTAGTGGTTTGACTACAGGGGCCAATGAGCAGTTCTTC

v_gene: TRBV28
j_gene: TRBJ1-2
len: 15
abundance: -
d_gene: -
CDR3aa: CASTLPGTANYGYTF
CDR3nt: TGTGCCAGCACCCTACCCGGGACCGCTAACTATGGCTACACCTTC

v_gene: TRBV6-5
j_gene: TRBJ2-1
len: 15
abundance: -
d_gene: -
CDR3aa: CASSYDPVRGNEQFF
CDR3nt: TGTGCCAGCAGTTACGACCCGGTGCGAGGCAATGAGCAGTTCTTC

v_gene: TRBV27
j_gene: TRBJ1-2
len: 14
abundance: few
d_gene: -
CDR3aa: CASKEGSQGYGYTF
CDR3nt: TGTGCCAGCAAAGAAGGGAGTCAGGGCTATGGCTACACCTTC

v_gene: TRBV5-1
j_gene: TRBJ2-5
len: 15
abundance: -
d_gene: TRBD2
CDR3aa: CASASSLAGGETQYF
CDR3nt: TGCGCCAGCGCTTCCTCCTTGGCGGGGGGAGAGACCCAGTACTTC

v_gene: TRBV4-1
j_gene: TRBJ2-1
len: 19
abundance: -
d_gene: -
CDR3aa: CASSQEFRSGPSSYNEQFF
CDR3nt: TGCGCCAGCAGCCAAGAATTTAGATCCGGCCCCAGCTCCTACAATGAGCAGTTCTTC

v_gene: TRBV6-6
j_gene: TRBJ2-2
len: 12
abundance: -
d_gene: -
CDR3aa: CASSSRAGELFF
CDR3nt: TGTGCCAGCAGTTCCAGGGCCGGGGAGCTGTTTTTT

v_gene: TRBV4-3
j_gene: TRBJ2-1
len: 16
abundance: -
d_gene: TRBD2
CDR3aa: CASSRGPGLAYYEQFF
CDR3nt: TGCGCCAGCAGCCGAGGACCGGGACTAGCATACTATGAGCAGTTCTTC

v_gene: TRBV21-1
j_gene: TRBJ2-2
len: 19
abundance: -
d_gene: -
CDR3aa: CASSKDHGQGRRNTGELFF
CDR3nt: TGTGCCAGCAGCAAAGATCACGGACAGGGGAGAAGAAACACCGGGGAGCTGTTTTTT

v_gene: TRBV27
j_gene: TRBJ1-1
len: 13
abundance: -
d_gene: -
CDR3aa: CASKARQNTEAFF
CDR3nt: TGTGCCAGCAAGGCACGCCAGAACACTGAAGCTTTCTTT

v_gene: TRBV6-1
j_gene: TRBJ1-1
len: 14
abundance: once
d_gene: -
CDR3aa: CASSESGLNTEAFF
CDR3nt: TGTGCCAGCAGTGAATCCGGGTTAAACACTGAAGCTTTCTTT

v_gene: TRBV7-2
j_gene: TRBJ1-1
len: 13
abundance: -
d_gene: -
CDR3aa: CASSKQGTTEAFF
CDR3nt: TGTGCCAGCAGCAAACAGGGTACGACTGAAGCTTTCTTT

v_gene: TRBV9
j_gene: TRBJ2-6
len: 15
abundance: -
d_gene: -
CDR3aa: CASKDRSSGANVLTF
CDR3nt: TGTGCCAGCAAGGACCGAAGCTCTGGGGCCAACGTCCTGACTTTC

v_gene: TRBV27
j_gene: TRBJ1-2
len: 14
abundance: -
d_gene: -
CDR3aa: CASSHRAENYGYTF
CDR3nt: TGTGCCAGCAGTCACCGGGCCGAAAACTATGGCTACACCTTC

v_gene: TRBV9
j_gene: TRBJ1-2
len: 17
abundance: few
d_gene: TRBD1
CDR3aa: CASSVEGTGGDMAGYTF
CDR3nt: TGTGCCAGCAGCGTAGAAGGGACAGGGGGCGATATGGCCGGCTACACCTTC

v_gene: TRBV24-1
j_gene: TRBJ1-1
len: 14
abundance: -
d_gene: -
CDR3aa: CATSDSFEGNEAFF
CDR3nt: TGTGCCACCAGTGATTCGTTCGAAGGGAATGAAGCTTTCTTT

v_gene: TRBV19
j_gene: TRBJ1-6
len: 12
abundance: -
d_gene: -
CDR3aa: CASMGDNSPLHF
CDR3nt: TGTGCCAGTATGGGCGATAATTCACCCCTCCACTTT

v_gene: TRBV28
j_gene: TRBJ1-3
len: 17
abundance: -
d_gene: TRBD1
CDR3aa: CASSPPGKGAAGNTIYF
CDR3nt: TGTGCCAGCAGTCCCCCAGGAAAGGGGGCGGCCGGAAACACCATATATTTT

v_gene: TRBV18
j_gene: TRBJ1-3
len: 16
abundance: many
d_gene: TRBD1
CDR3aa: CASSPPQGAAGNTIYF
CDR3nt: TGTGCCAGCTCACCACCTCAGGGGGCTGCTGGAAACACCATATATTTT

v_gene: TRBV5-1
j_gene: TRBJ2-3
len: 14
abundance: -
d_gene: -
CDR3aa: CASSLAGIRDTQYF
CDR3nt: TGCGCCAGCAGCTTGGCAGGGATCCGGGATACGCAGTATTTT

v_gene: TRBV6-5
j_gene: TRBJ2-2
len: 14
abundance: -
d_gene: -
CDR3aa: CASSQSMNTGELFF
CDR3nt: TGTGCCAGCAGCCAATCAATGAACACCGGGGAGCTGTTTTTT

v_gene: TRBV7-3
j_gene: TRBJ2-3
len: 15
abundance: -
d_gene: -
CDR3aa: CASSLQGSSTDTQYF
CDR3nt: TGTGCCAGCAGCTTACAGGGATCTAGCACAGATACGCAGTATTTT

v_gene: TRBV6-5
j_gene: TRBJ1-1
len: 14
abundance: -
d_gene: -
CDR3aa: CASSYSVQSTEAFF
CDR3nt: TGTGCCAGCAGTTATTCCGTTCAGAGCACTGAAGCTTTCTTT

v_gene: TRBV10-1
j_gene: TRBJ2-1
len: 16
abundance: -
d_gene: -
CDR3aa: CASRENTGNFYNEQFF
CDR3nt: TGCGCCAGCAGAGAAAATACAGGGAACTTCTACAATGAGCAGTTCTTC

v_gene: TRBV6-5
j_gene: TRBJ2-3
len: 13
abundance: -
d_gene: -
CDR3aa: CASSHRGADTQYF
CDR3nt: TGTGCCAGCTCGCACCGAGGCGCAGATACGCAGTATTTT

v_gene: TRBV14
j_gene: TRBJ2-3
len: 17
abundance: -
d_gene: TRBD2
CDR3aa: CASSQEALAGGTDTQYF
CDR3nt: TGTGCCAGCAGCCAAGAAGCTCTAGCGGGGGGCACAGATACGCAGTATTTT

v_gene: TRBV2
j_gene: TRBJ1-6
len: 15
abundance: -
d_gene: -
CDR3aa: CASSDLGPPNSPLHF
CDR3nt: TGTGCCAGCAGTGACCTGGGACCTCCTAATTCACCCCTCCACTTT

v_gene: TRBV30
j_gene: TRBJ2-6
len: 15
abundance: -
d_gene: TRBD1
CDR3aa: CAWSLRGTGANVLTF
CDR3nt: TGTGCCTGGAGCCTCAGGGGGACTGGGGCCAACGTCCTGACTTTC

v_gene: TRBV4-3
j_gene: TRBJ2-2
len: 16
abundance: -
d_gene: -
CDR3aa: CASSQEVSQNTGELFF
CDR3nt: TGCGCCAGCAGCCAAGAGGTCAGCCAGAACACCGGGGAGCTGTTTTTT

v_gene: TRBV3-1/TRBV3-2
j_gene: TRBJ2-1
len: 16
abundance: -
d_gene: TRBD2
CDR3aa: CASSQGVAGGLGEQFF
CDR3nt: TGTGCCAGCAGCCAAGGTGTAGCGGGGGGGCTCGGAGAGCAGTTCTTC

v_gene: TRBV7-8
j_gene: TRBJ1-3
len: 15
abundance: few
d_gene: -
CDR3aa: CASSARRISGNTIYF
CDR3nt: TGTGCCAGCAGCGCCCGACGGATCTCTGGAAACACCATATATTTT

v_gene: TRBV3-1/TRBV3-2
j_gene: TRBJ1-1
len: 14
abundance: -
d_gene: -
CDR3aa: CASSQGDENTEAFF
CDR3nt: TGTGCCAGCAGCCAAGGGGACGAGAACACTGAAGCTTTCTTT

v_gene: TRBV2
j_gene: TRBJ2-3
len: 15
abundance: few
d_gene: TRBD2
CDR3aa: CASSVERGGGDTQYF
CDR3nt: TGTGCCAGCAGTGTTGAGCGGGGGGGCGGAGATACGCAGTATTTT

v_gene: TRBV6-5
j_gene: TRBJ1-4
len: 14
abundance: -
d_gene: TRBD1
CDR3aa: CASSTGTAREKLFF
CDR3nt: TGTGCCAGCAGCACCGGGACAGCCAGGGAAAAACTGTTTTTT

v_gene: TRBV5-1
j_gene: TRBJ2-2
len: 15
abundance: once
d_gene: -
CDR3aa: CASSGTRANTGELFF
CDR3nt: TGCGCCAGCAGTGGGACCCGAGCGAACACCGGGGAGCTGTTTTTT

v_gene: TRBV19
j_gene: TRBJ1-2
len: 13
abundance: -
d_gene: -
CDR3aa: CASSRVGGYGYTF
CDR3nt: TGTGCCAGTAGTCGGGTAGGGGGCTATGGCTACACCTTC

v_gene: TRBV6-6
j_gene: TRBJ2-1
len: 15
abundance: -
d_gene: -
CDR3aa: CASSYKRTQYNEQFF
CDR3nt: TGTGCCAGCAGTTACAAAAGGACACAGTACAATGAGCAGTTCTTC